The sequence of this TCR beta chain was determined in a study of graft-versus-host responses after intestinal transplantation. Concerning this clone: Its antigen remains unknown.

Unmatched junction bases numbered 4, after V lost 5 bases and J lost 3 bases. This CDR3 is built from 14 residues. CDR1 PRHDT and CDR2 FYEKMQ come from the germline V gene (reference sequence). Libraries were prepared by immunoSEQ multiplex PCR; TCRdb keeps only in-frame clonotypes and omits some of them. The sample holds around 99,000 clones, roughly 86% seen once. This clonotype was sampled from a human donor who was the organ donor for an intestinal transplant. V is TRBV13 and J is TRBJ2-7; 10 nucleotides match TRBD1. This specimen was unstimulated CD4+ T cells sorted from spleen or lymph node cells, taken before transplant. The CDR3 region is CASSQGDRGYEQYF. The DNA for the CDR3 is TGTGCCAGCAGCCAAGGGGACAGGGGCTACGAGCAGTACTTC.